This T cell receptor (beta chain) was observed in a study of post-analysis software for immune sequencing data. TCR beta libraries were prepared from cDNA with unique molecular identifiers. TCRdb ran MiXCR on the PCR reads and lists one entry per CDR3 protein. The sample yields hundreds of thousands of distinct CDR3 sequences, under 55% seen once. V was cut by 4 bases and J by 4 bases, with 11 bases left in between. The CDR3 runs 15 residues. Germline V gene lookup returns CDR1 SGHTA and CDR2 FQGNSA. Findings of the study overall: Comparison of patients with controls showed five TRBV segments more frequent in patients, TRBV5-6, TRBV5-1 and TRBV20-1 among them.

Note on this clonotype: As yet, its antigen is unknown.

This chain links TRBV7-2 with TRBJ2-6; D is unclear. What was sequenced was blood. This clonotype was sampled from a girl aged 5-17 years with multiple sclerosis. The CDR3, as DNA: TGTGCCAGCAGCTCCCCTGGTACCGGGGCCAACGTCCTGACTTTC. Translating it yields CASSSPGTGANVLTF.